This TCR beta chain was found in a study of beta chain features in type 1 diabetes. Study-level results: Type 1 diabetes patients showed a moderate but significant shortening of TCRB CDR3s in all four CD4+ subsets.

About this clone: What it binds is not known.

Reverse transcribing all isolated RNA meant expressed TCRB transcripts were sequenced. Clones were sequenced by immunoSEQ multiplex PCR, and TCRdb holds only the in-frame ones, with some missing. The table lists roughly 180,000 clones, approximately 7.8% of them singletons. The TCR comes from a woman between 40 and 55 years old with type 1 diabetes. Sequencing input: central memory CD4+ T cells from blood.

The CDR3 protein is CSADDRGRYTF. In nucleotides, the CDR3 is TGCAGTGCTGACGACAGGGGGCGCTACACCTTC. This rearrangement joins TRBV20-1 to TRBJ1-2, with 10 bases lining up with TRBD1. The length of the CDR3 is 11 residues. CDR1 is DFQATT, CDR2 SNEGSKA, per germline (reference sequence). V was clipped by 5 bases and J by 9 bases; unmatched bases: 3.